The 32 T cell receptor beta chains below were found in one sample sequenced in a study of OX40 agonist ivuxolimab in advanced cancers. Using immunoSEQ multiplex PCR, the repertoire was profiled, and TCRdb retains in-frame clones only, with some absent. The sample lists 20,000 to 30,000 clones, around 79% occurring once. The sample was CD4+ or CD8+ T cells sorted from blood, taken in a trial of the OX40 agonist ivuxolimab. The receptors stem from an adult with an advanced solid tumor such as melanoma, head and neck, liver or kidney cancer.

This chain connects TRBV6-1 to TRBJ1-2, with unresolved D. With 2 bases removed from V and 4 bases from J, the gap between germline ends came to 8 bases. The CDR3 contains 13 residues. CDR1 and CDR2 from the germline V gene are MNHNS and SASEGT. CDR3 bases: TGTGCCAGCAGTGAATGGGTCCTCTATGGCTACACCTTC. This translates into CASSEWVLYGYTF.

This clone showed up just once. This chain links TRBV30 with TRBJ1-4, with unresolved D. This CDR3 has 15 residues. The ends were cut back, 0 bases at V and 4 bases at J, with 12 bases in the middle. CDR1 is GTSNPN and CDR2 is SVGIG in the germline V gene (reference sequence). The DNA of the CDR3 is TGTGCCTGGAGTGTACCGACGGCGGTTAATGAAAAACTGTTTTTT. This codes for CAWSVPTAVNEKLFF.

The rearrangement joins TRBV5-6 to TRBJ2-7; D is undetermined. CDR3 size: 11 residues. In germline, CDR1 is SGHDT, CDR2 YYEEEE. Between the trimmed V and J ends, which lost 4 bases and 2 bases, there was a span of 4 bases. CDR3 in DNA: TGTGCCAGCAGCCTCGCCTACGAGCAGTACTTC. Amino acids: CASSLAYEQYF.

This clone was picked up one time. V usage is TRBV9 and J usage is TRBJ2-3, with D unclear. The V end was cut by 2 bases, the J end by 4 bases, with 8 bases between. CDR1 SGDLS and CDR2 YYNGEE come from the germline V gene. The CDR3 length is 13 residues. The CDR3 loop reads CASSVNSPDTQYF. In DNA form, the CDR3 reads TGTGCCAGCAGCGTTAATTCTCCAGATACGCAGTATTTT.

The chain combines TRBV5-1 with TRBJ2-3; TRBD1 aligns across 8 bases. Per the germline V gene, CDR1 is SGHRS and CDR2 is YFSETQ. V trimming: 7 bases; J trimming: 2 bases; junction bases outside the gene matches: 9. CDR3 size: 15 residues. Here the CDR3 reads CASVGRTGPTDTQYF. As DNA, the CDR3 is TGCGCCAGCGTTGGGAGGACAGGGCCCACAGATACGCAGTATTTT.

The rearrangement uses TRBV28 and TRBJ2-6; TRBD1 aligns across 9 bases. The CDR3 is made up of 15 amino acids. Germline V lookup: CDR1 MDHEN, CDR2 SYDVKM. Unmatched junction bases numbered 4, after V lost 10 bases and J lost 0 bases. CDR3 region: CATSTGGSGANVLTF. The CDR3 DNA reads TGTGCCACGTCGACAGGGGGCTCTGGGGCCAACGTCCTGACTTTC.

Details on this clone: Germline is not matched at one junction end, which may reflect a read error. The chain combines TRBV6-1 with TRBJ2-2, with D perhaps given as TRBD1 or TRBD2 (6 bases each). The germline CDR1 and CDR2 sequences are MNHNS and SASEGT. This CDR3 comprises 16 residues. The DNA of the CDR3 is TGTGCCAGCAGTAAAGCTAGGGGGGATTCCACCGGGGAGCTGTTTTTT. This encodes CASSKARGDSTGELFF.

CDR3 sequence reads: CASSGNQPQHF. The CDR3 nucleotides are TGTGCCAGCAGTGGGAATCAGCCCCAGCATTTT. V usage is TRBV6-1 and J usage is TRBJ1-5; D remains ambiguous. Germline loops: CDR1 MNHNS, CDR2 SASEGT. This CDR3 comprises 11 residues. V lost 4 bases and J lost 4, with 2 bases in between.

The chain joins TRBV5-6 to TRBJ2-7; no clear D gene. CDR1 and CDR2 (germline): SGHDT, YYEEEE. Between the trimmed V and J ends, which lost 4 bases and 2 bases, there was a span of 10 bases. This CDR3 has 13 residues. The CDR3 DNA reads TGTGCCAGCAGCCTCTTGGCCACCTACGAGCAGTACTTC. It translates to CASSLLATYEQYF. Full variable domain (remainder filled in from reference TRBV5-6 and TRBJ2-7): DAGVTQSPTHLIKTRGQQVTLRCSPKSGHDTVSWYQQALGQGPQFIFQYYEEEERQRGNFPDRFSGHQFPNYSSELNVNALLLGDSALYLCASSLLATYEQYFGPGTRLTVT.

V gene TRBV19 combines with J gene TRBJ2-7; 9 positions agree with TRBD1. Trimming removed 4 bases from V and 3 bases from J; junction bases left unmatched: 10. The CDR3 is 16 residues long. Germline CDR1 and CDR2: LNHDA and SQIVND (reference sequence). This CDR3 reads CASSSLEGQGLYEQYF. The CDR3 DNA reads as TGTGCCAGTAGTAGCCTGGAGGGACAGGGACTCTACGAGCAGTACTTC.

This clone appeared a single time. J is TRBJ1-2 and V is TRBV27; perhaps TRBD1 as D (6 bases). V dropped 8 bases and J dropped 0 bases, with 13 bases sitting between them. Looked up from germline, CDR1 is MNHEY and CDR2 is SMNVEV (reference sequence). This CDR3 contains 14 residues. CDR3 bases: TGTGCCAGCGGCCGGGACATAACTAACTATGGCTACACCTTC. Its protein product is CASGRDITNYGYTF.

The V gene is TRBV7-6, the J gene TRBJ1-4; 11 bases are shared with TRBD1. The CDR3 sequence is 16 residues long. CDR1 SGHVS and CDR2 FNYEAQ come from the germline V gene. V shed 4 bases, J shed 8 bases, and the junction held 9 bases outside the gene matches. The CDR3 sequence: CASSSTPGQGGEKLFF. Written as DNA, the CDR3 is TGTGCCAGCAGCTCAACCCCGGGACAGGGGGGGGAAAAACTGTTTTTT. The full variable domain, in which reference TRBV7-6 and TRBJ1-4 provide the parts outside the CDR3, is GAGVSQSPRYKVTKRGQDVALRCDPISGHVSLYWYRQALGQGPEFLTYFNYEAQQDKSGLPNDRFSAERPEGSISTLTIQRTEQRDSAMYRCASSSTPGQGGEKLFFGSGTQLSVL.

The rearrangement uses TRBV14 and TRBJ1-3; no firm D call. Trimming stripped 4 bases from V and 1 base from J, with 23 bases between. CDR1 and CDR2 (germline): SGHDN, FVKESK. The CDR3 consists of 19 residues. Here the CDR3 reads CASSLSRWGEGFSGNTIYF. In DNA, the CDR3 is TGTGCCAGCAGCCTTTCAAGATGGGGAGAAGGGTTTTCTGGAAACACCATATATTTT.

This sequence joins TRBV5-4 and TRBJ2-7; TRBD2 might be the D (7 bases). The ends were cut back, 4 bases at V and 5 bases at J, with 22 bases in the middle. The CDR3 contains 16 residues. The germline V gene has CDR1 SGHNT and CDR2 YYREEE (reference sequence). The CDR3 DNA follows: TGTGCCAGCAGCCCGGTAGTAGGGGGGGGCGGCCACGAGCAGTACTTC. Protein: CASSPVVGGGGHEQYF.

The chain employs TRBV7-2 and TRBJ1-2, with 7 bases lining up with TRBD1. CDR1 is SGHTA and CDR2 is FQGNSA in the germline V gene. The CDR3 runs to 14 residues. V shed 2 bases and J 4 bases; nucleotides not matched to a gene: 4. The CDR3 DNA sequence: TGTGCCAGCAGCTTACAGGGGGAGGGCTATGGCTACACCTTC. Translation: CASSLQGEGYGYTF.

The chain links TRBV27 to TRBJ1-2, with 11 bases fitting TRBD1. The germline CDR1 and CDR2 sequences are MNHEY and SMNVEV (reference sequence). This CDR3 has 17 amino acids. V shed 1 base and J 5 bases; nucleotides not matched to a gene: 9. The CDR3 reads CASSLWGQGGILYGYTF. The CDR3 DNA reads TGTGCCAGCAGTTTATGGGGACAGGGGGGGATTTTGTATGGCTACACCTTC.

In its sample, this clone was seen a few times. The genes are TRBV25-1 and TRBJ1-6, with D perhaps matching TRBD1 (5 bases). Germline V gene sequence: CDR1 MGHDK, CDR2 SYGVNS. CDR3 length equals 17 residues. Deletions cut 4 bases from V and 4 bases from J, with 17 bases between. CDR3: CASSGKGTWYYNSPLHF. For the CDR3, the DNA is TGTGCCAGCAGTGGAAAGGGGACCTGGTATTATAATTCACCCCTCCACTTT.

The chain employs TRBV7-8 and TRBJ2-7; D uncertain. V was pared by 3 bases and J by 5 bases, with 11 bases between. Germline assignment: CDR1 SGHVS and CDR2 FQNEAQ. This CDR3 region has 13 residues. The CDR3 reads CASSFTVDHEQYF. CDR3 sequence (DNA): TGTGCCAGCAGCTTTACGGTAGACCACGAGCAGTACTTC.

V gene TRBV6-5 combines with J gene TRBJ1-1; D gene uncertain. The CDR3 is 12 amino acids. Germline CDR1 MNHEY, CDR2 SVGAGI. The V end was cut by 4 bases, the J end by 9 bases, with 12 bases between. CDR3 protein: CASSFLREKAFF. CDR3 bases: TGTGCCAGCAGTTTCTTAAGGGAAAAAGCTTTCTTT.

This clone was seen a few times. V and J are TRBV2 and TRBJ2-3; D might be TRBD2 (7 bases). Germline V gene lookup returns CDR1 SNHLY and CDR2 FYNNEI. V lost 7 bases and J 2 bases, leaving 19 bases between the germline ends. The CDR3 runs to 16 residues. The CDR3 bases are TGTGCCAGCACGGCGGGTGTGGGGGGGGCCACAGATACGCAGTATTTT. Protein sequence: CASTAGVGGATDTQYF.

V and J are TRBV18 and TRBJ2-4; TRBD1 matches at 7 bases. The germline CDR1 and CDR2 sequences are KGHSH and LQKENI. With 3 bases clipped from V and 0 bases from J, the junction kept 5 bases outside the gene matches. The CDR3 totals 16 residues. This CDR3 is CASSPRDSIAKNIQYF. CDR3 nucleotides: TGTGCCAGCTCACCGAGGGACAGTATAGCCAAAAACATTCAGTACTTC. Full variable domain (remainder filled in from reference TRBV18 and TRBJ2-4): NAGVMQNPRHLVRRRGQEARLRCSPMKGHSHVYWYRQLPEEGLKFMVYLQKENIIDESGMPKERFSAEFPKEGPSILRIQQVVRGDSAAYFCASSPRDSIAKNIQYFGAGTRLSVL.

This chain joins TRBV28 and TRBJ2-7, with D possibly being TRBD2 (6 bases). Trimming shortened V by 3 bases and J by 2 bases, and 11 bases separated the two germline ends. The CDR3 has 14 residues. Germline V gives CDR1 MDHEN, CDR2 SYDVKM. The chain's CDR3 is CASSLEGNTYEQYF. The DNA for the CDR3 is TGTGCCAGCAGTTTGGAGGGGAATACCTACGAGCAGTACTTC.

The chain carries TRBV6-5 and TRBJ2-7, with D hard to call. This CDR3 has 15 amino acids. Germline V gene sequence: CDR1 MNHEY, CDR2 SVGAGI. The V and J ends lost 6 bases and 1 base respectively, with 16 bases between them. The CDR3 DNA follows: TGTGCCAGCAGGTTAGACAAGGAACCTTCCTACGAGCAGTACTTC. It yields the protein CASRLDKEPSYEQYF.

The chain joins TRBV28 to TRBJ2-5, with no clear D. Germline V gene lookup returns CDR1 MDHEN and CDR2 SYDVKM. The CDR3 has 14 amino acids. V gave up 3 bases and J gave up 7 bases, with 15 bases separating them. The CDR3 spells CASSFELARATQYF. CDR3 DNA: TGTGCCAGCAGTTTTGAGTTGGCTAGGGCGACCCAGTACTTC.

The chain combines TRBV7-9 with TRBJ1-6, with TRBD1 identical over 7 bases. The CDR3 has 14 residues. Germline trimming cut 4 bases from V and 7 bases from J; bases unmatched to any gene: 4. The germline V gene has CDR1 SEHNR and CDR2 FQNEAQ (reference sequence). This chain's CDR3 is CASSSRQGNSPLHF. The CDR3 DNA sequence: TGTGCCAGCAGCTCTCGACAGGGAAATTCACCCCTCCACTTT.

V usage is TRBV10-2 and J usage is TRBJ1-4; D is unclear. The CDR3 extends over 12 amino acids. CDR1 and CDR2 from the germline V gene are WSHSY and SAAADI. Trimming left V 6 bases short and J 7 bases short, with 9 bases between. Here the CDR3 reads CASRGVGEKLFF. CDR3 bases: TGCGCCAGCAGGGGAGTAGGTGAAAAACTGTTTTTT.

The J gene is TRBJ1-1, the V gene TRBV10-3; weak D call: TRBD1 (5 bases). Germline-derived CDR1 and CDR2 are ENHRY and SYGVKD. The V end was cut by 4 bases, the J end by 8 bases, with 8 bases between. The CDR3 covers 11 residues. CDR3 nucleotide sequence: TGTGCCATCAGTGTCAGGGAAGAAGCTTTCTTT. Residues: CAISVREEAFF.

The J gene is TRBJ2-4, the V gene TRBV15; possibly TRBD1 or TRBD2 for D (7 bases each). The CDR3 sequence is 17 residues long. Germline CDR1 LNHNV, CDR2 YYDKDF (reference sequence). V lost 5 bases, J lost 0 bases, and 17 bases lay in between. DNA of the CDR3: TGTGCCACCAGCGGCAGCGGGACAGTGGTAGCCAAAAACATTCAGTACTTC. This translates into CATSGSGTVVAKNIQYF.

This rearrangement joins TRBV19 to TRBJ1-5; 10 bases align to TRBD1. With 4 bases clipped from V and 0 bases from J, the junction kept 18 bases outside the gene matches. Germline assignment: CDR1 LNHDA and CDR2 SQIVND (reference sequence). This CDR3 comprises 21 residues. CDR3 nucleotides: TGTGCCAGTAGTAGCCGGGACAGGGGTATGAATTCAAAATTTAGCAATCAGCCCCAGCATTTT. It is translated as CASSSRDRGMNSKFSNQPQHF.

The rearrangement uses TRBV27 and TRBJ1-2; D ambiguous. The ends were cut back, 3 bases at V and 1 base at J, with 12 bases in the middle. CDR1 and CDR2 (germline): MNHEY, SMNVEV (reference sequence). The CDR3 loop spans 15 amino acids. CDR3 residues: CASSLDGSRNYGYTF. The DNA for the CDR3 is TGTGCCAGCAGTTTGGATGGCAGCCGTAACTATGGCTACACCTTC.

This clone turned up a few times. The V gene is TRBV2, the J gene TRBJ1-6; the D gene is possibly TRBD1 (6 bases). Germline CDR1 SNHLY, CDR2 FYNNEI. The CDR3 is 14 amino acids. Trimming pared 6 bases from V and 6 bases from J, leaving 12 bases between. CDR3 bases: TGTGCCAGCAGGGGACGGGGGGCTAATTCACCCCTCCACTTT. Amino acids: CASRGRGANSPLHF.

In its sample, this clone was seen a few times. V and J are TRBV5-4 and TRBJ2-1; 12 nucleotides match TRBD2. This CDR3 comprises 15 residues. With V trimmed by 4 bases and J by 6 bases, 5 bases remained unmatched. Germline values: CDR1 SGHNT, CDR2 YYREEE (reference sequence). CDR3 DNA: TGTGCCAGCAGCCTCCTAGCGGGGGGGCGCAATGAGCAGTTCTTC. It translates to CASSLLAGGRNEQFF.